This T cell receptor beta chain was documented in a study of blood T cell repertoires in COVID-19. Study at large: COVID-19 samples, acute and convalescent, were from the United States, Italy and Spain. T cells, B-cell-depleted T cells, or PBMCs provided the cDNA or gDNA that served as material.

Followed over time, Seattle patients had been enrolled while infection was active. V shed 9 bases and J 4 bases; nucleotides not matched to a gene: 9. There are 15 residues in the CDR3. Germline V gene sequence: CDR1 ENHRY, CDR2 SYGVKD. In the original processing: Reference gene primer amplification gave estimated nucleated cell counts. Profiling relied on immunoSEQ multiplex PCR, and the TCRdb table lists in-frame clones only, not all of them. The V and J calls and clone size are taken from that table; D and trimming were inferred from the DNA. The sample has 250,000 to 300,000 clones, 75% to 90% seen once.

The specimen was peripheral blood. The sequence was obtained from a woman aged 70-85 years with COVID-19, enrolled during active disease. The V call is TRBV10-3, the J call TRBJ2-7; 13 nucleotides agree with TRBD2. The CDR3 nucleotides are TGTGCCATAGGACTAGCGGGGGCCCTCAGGTACGAGCAGTACTTC. As protein: CAIGLAGALRYEQYF.